These 20 T cell receptor beta chains came from one sample sequenced in a study of blood T cell repertoires in COVID-19. Assay used: immunoSEQ multiplex PCR; TCRdb lists only in-frame clones, some missing. The sample has approximately 140,000 clones, roughly 86% seen once. Source material: peripheral blood. Receptors originate from a man aged 45-65 years with active or convalescent COVID-19.

The chain employs TRBV6-1 and TRBJ1-5; 7 positions agree with TRBD1. This CDR3 is 15 amino acids long. Germline V gene sequence: CDR1 MNHNS, CDR2 SASEGT. Trimming cost V 2 bases and J 4 bases; bases outside gene matches: 5. The CDR3 here is CASSEPRDSNQPQHF. CDR3 bases: TGTGCCAGCAGTGAACCCCGGGACAGTAATCAGCCCCAGCATTTT.

The V and J genes are TRBV18 and TRBJ2-2; 10 nucleotides match TRBD2. The CDR3 length is 17 residues. J lost 6 bases, V lost 2 bases, and 9 bases had no gene match. The germline V gene encodes CDR1 KGHSH and CDR2 LQKENI. CDR3 nucleotides: TGTGCCAGCTCACCAAGGACACTAGCGGGGAAACCCGGGGAGCTGTTTTTT. This codes for CASSPRTLAGKPGELFF.

V and J are TRBV4-3 and TRBJ2-1; 11 bases agree with TRBD2. This CDR3 is built from 17 residues. The V segment lost 1 base and the J segment 4 bases; nucleotides outside the gene matches: 6. Germline CDR1 is LGHNA and CDR2 is YSLEER. As DNA, the CDR3 is TGCGCCAGCAGCCAAGCCGCCGGGACTAGCGGATACAATGAGCAGTTCTTC. This encodes CASSQAAGTSGYNEQFF.

The sample holds a few counts of this clone. The CDR3 DNA reads TGTGCCAGTAGTATAACCGGGACAGTTTGGACAGATACGCAGTATTTT. Translated: CASSITGTVWTDTQYF. The chain links TRBV19 to TRBJ2-3; the match to TRBD1 covers 7 bases. Germline V gene sequence: CDR1 LNHDA, CDR2 SQIVND (reference sequence). The trim removed 2 bases at V and 3 bases at J, leaving 8 bases unmatched. The CDR3 spans 16 residues.

This clone was seen a single time. The V call is TRBV30, the J call TRBJ2-7; 7 bases line up with TRBD2. The CDR3 is 16 amino acids. Germline lookup yields CDR1 GTSNPN and CDR2 SVGIG (reference sequence). The V and J ends lost 1 base and 0 bases, in that order; junction bases with no gene match: 9. The CDR3, as DNA: TGTGCCTGGAGTGGGTTAGCGGGCGTTAACTCCTACGAGCAGTACTTC. Protein product: CAWSGLAGVNSYEQYF.

The genes are TRBV27 and TRBJ2-2, with 12 bases matching TRBD2. Germline trimming cut 5 bases from V and 9 bases from J; bases unmatched to any gene: 7. CDR1 and CDR2 (germline): MNHEY, SMNVEV (reference sequence). The CDR3 sequence is 15 residues long. The CDR3 spells CASSPGLAGTRELFF. The CDR3 nucleotides are TGTGCCAGCAGTCCCGGACTAGCGGGGACCCGGGAGCTGTTTTTT.

The chain employs TRBV19 and TRBJ2-2, with D hard to call. V dropped 6 bases and J dropped 3 bases, with 17 bases sitting between them. The CDR3 runs 16 residues. Germline V gives CDR1 LNHDA, CDR2 SQIVND (reference sequence). For the CDR3, the DNA is TGTGCCAGTAGGTTAGATCGCGCCCGTTACACCGGGGAGCTGTTTTTT. The encoded protein is CASRLDRARYTGELFF.

The chain combines TRBV6-5 with TRBJ2-7, with TRBD1 as a possible D gene (6 bases). Trimming removed 0 bases at V and 6 bases at J, with 12 bases between. The germline CDR1 and CDR2 sequences are MNHEY and SVGAGI. CDR3 size: 14 residues. CDR3 region: CASSYSRGLGEQYF. CDR3 sequence (DNA): TGTGCCAGCAGTTACTCGAGGGGGTTGGGCGAGCAGTACTTC.

The chain carries TRBV6-5 and TRBJ2-2; a possible D gene is TRBD1 (5 bases). Germline V gives CDR1 MNHEY, CDR2 SVGAGI. Trimming took off 0 bases at V and 4 bases at J, with 9 bases between the two ends. The CDR3 extends over 15 amino acids. For the CDR3, the DNA is TGTGCCAGCAGTTACTCGCAGGGTACCACCGGGGAGCTGTTTTTT. Its translation: CASSYSQGTTGELFF.

The rearrangement joins TRBV6-5 to TRBJ2-1; 11 nucleotides align to TRBD2. Germline assignment: CDR1 MNHEY and CDR2 SVGAGI. The CDR3 length is 15 residues. V gave up 5 bases and J gave up 10 bases; unmatched junction bases: 10. CDR3 amino acids: CASSRGTSGLKEQFF. In nucleotides, the CDR3 is TGTGCCAGCAGTCGAGGGACTAGCGGCCTGAAGGAGCAGTTCTTC.

The V and J genes are TRBV28 and TRBJ1-5; possibly TRBD1 for D (5 bases). Trimming cost V 5 bases and J 6 bases, with 17 bases left between them. The CDR3 extends over 15 amino acids. Germline V gene lookup returns CDR1 MDHEN and CDR2 SYDVKM. CDR3 nucleotides: TGTGCCAGCAGTGCTGGGGGAGGCCGGGGTCAGCCCCAGCATTTT. This translates into CASSAGGGRGQPQHF.

The V call is TRBV18, the J call TRBJ2-2, with 14 bases lining up with TRBD2. Losses at the gene ends were 1 base for V and 6 bases for J; bases not matched to a gene: 4. Germline loops: CDR1 KGHSH, CDR2 LQKENI. CDR3 length: 17 residues. The CDR3 nucleotides read TGTGCCAGCTCACCACGGGGACTAGCGGGGGCCGCCGGGGAGCTGTTTTTT. This codes for CASSPRGLAGAAGELFF.

The CDR3 protein is CASSFRQGSGANVLTF. DNA of the CDR3: TGTGCCAGCAGTTTTCGACAGGGATCTGGGGCCAACGTCCTGACTTTC. The J gene is TRBJ2-6, the V gene TRBV27; 7 nucleotides align to TRBD1. The V gene end was trimmed by 3 bases and the J gene end by 1 base; junction bases not matched to a gene: 3. This CDR3 is built from 16 residues. CDR1 and CDR2 (germline): MNHEY, SMNVEV (reference sequence).

This chain connects TRBV9 to TRBJ1-1; 8 nucleotides align to TRBD1. The CDR3 is 16 residues long. Germline loops: CDR1 SGDLS, CDR2 YYNGEE. Trimming removed 1 base from V and 2 bases from J; junction bases left unmatched: 7. In nucleotides, the CDR3 is TGTGCCAGCAGCGTAAAGCCGACAGGGGTAAACACTGAAGCTTTCTTT. It is translated as CASSVKPTGVNTEAFF.

J is TRBJ2-7 and V is TRBV2; TRBD2 aligns across 11 bases. Losses at the gene ends were 2 bases for V and 6 bases for J; bases not matched to a gene: 12. Germline V lookup: CDR1 SNHLY, CDR2 FYNNEI. The CDR3 has 17 residues. The CDR3 here is CASSERTPGLAALEQYF. CDR3 nucleotide sequence: TGTGCCAGCAGTGAACGAACCCCGGGACTAGCGGCCCTCGAGCAGTACTTC. Full variable domain (outside the CDR3, taken from reference TRBV2 and TRBJ2-7): EPEVTQTPSHQVTQMGQEVILRCVPISNHLYFYWYRQILGQKVEFLVSFYNNEISEKSEIFDDQFSVERPDGSNFTLKIRSTKLEDSAMYFCASSERTPGLAALEQYFGPGTRLTVT.

The CDR3: CASSPNRQGQETQYF. CDR3 sequence (DNA): TGCGCCAGCAGCCCGAACAGACAGGGACAAGAGACCCAGTACTTC. V and J are TRBV4-1 and TRBJ2-5, with 7 bases that match TRBD1. CDR3 length equals 15 residues. The germline CDR1 and CDR2 sequences are MGHRA and YSYEKL. The junction had 7 bases not matched to a gene; V was cut back by 4 bases and J by 2 bases.

The rearrangement links TRBV4-3 to TRBJ1-5; no clear D gene. The V gene lost 2 bases and the J gene lost 0 bases, with 8 bases spanning the gap. Germline loops: CDR1 LGHNA, CDR2 YSLEER. This CDR3 contains 15 residues. The CDR3 DNA follows: TGCGCCAGCAGCCAATCTTCAGATAGCAATCAGCCCCAGCATTTT. As protein: CASSQSSDSNQPQHF.

The chain couples TRBV11-3 to TRBJ2-3, with D tentatively TRBD2 (5 bases). Germline V lookup: CDR1 SGHNT, CDR2 YENEEA. The CDR3 has 18 residues. The V end was cut by 3 bases, the J end by 1 base, with 20 bases between. CDR3 coding DNA: TGTGCCAGCAGCTTGGGGAGACGGACTTTACAAGGCACAGATACGCAGTATTTT. Its translation: CASSLGRRTLQGTDTQYF.

This chain connects TRBV7-2 to TRBJ2-1, with 9 bases fitting TRBD2. The V gene end was trimmed by 5 bases and the J gene end by 1 base; junction bases not matched to a gene: 6. This CDR3 comprises 16 residues. Germline CDR1 is SGHTA and CDR2 is FQGNSA. CDR3 in amino acids: CASSLRTSASYNEQFF. The CDR3 DNA follows: TGTGCCAGCAGCCTGAGGACTAGCGCTTCCTACAATGAGCAGTTCTTC. Supplemented by reference TRBV7-2 and TRBJ2-1, the full variable domain reads GAGVSQSPSNKVTEKGKDVELRCDPISGHTALYWYRQSLGQGLEFLIYFQGNSAPDKSGLPSDRFSAERTGGSVSTLTIQRTQQEDSAVYLCASSLRTSASYNEQFFGPGTRLTVL.

The V gene is TRBV18, the J gene TRBJ1-1; D unresolved. The CDR3 is 16 amino acids. The V gene lost 4 bases and the J gene lost 0 bases, with 15 bases spanning the gap. The germline CDR1 and CDR2 sequences are KGHSH and LQKENI. The CDR3 spells CASSLGDGRMNTEAFF. In nucleotides, the CDR3 is TGTGCCAGCTCACTGGGAGATGGGCGAATGAACACTGAAGCTTTCTTT.